The T cell receptor beta chain under discussion was sequenced for a study of vaccination and CD4 T cells after COVID-19. Whole-study context: In culture, cells were exposed to overlapping spike peptides from SARS-CoV-2, HCoV-NL63, HCoV-OC43 and HCoV-229E.

Comments on this clonotype: The antigen remains undetermined.

With the Oncomine TCR Beta short-read assay, DNA from cultured CD4+ T cells was sequenced. TCRdb processed the PCR reads anew with MiXCR; each CDR3 protein has one entry. This repertoire shows 15,000 or so distinct CDR3 sequences, 25% to 35% found once; its top ten account for 15% to 20%. Treatment: approximately 9-day PBMC culture with coronavirus spike peptide pools or control peptides (ViraFEST assay). T cells were expanded with peptide pools, and expanded clonotypes were identified by TCR sequencing. The sequence was collected from a human donor with COVID-19. The material sequenced was cultured CD4+ T cells from blood.

The CDR3 is CASSQDQDNYGYTF. The CDR3 DNA reads TGCGCCAGCAGCCAAGATCAGGACAACTATGGCTACACCTTC. The V and J genes are TRBV4-3 and TRBJ1-2; no clear D. The germline V gene has CDR1 LGHNA and CDR2 YSLEER. CDR3 length equals 14 residues. V lost 0 bases and J lost 2, with 7 bases in between.